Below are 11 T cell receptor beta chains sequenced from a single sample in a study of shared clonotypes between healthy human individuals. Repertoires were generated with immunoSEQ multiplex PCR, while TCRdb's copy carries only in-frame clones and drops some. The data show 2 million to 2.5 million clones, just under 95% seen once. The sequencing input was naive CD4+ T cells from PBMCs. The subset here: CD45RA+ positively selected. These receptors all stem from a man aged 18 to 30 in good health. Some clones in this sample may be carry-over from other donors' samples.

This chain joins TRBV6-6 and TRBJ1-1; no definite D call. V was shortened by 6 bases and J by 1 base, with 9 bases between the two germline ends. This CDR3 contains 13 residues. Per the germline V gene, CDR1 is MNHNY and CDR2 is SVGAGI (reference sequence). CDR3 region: CASRQPENTEAFF. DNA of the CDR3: TGTGCCAGCAGACAGCCAGAGAACACTGAAGCTTTCTTT.

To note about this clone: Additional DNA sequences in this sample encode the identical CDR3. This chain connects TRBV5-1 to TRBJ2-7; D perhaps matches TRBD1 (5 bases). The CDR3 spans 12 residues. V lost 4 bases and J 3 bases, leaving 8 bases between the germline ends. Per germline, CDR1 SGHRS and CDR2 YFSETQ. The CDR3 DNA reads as TGCGCCAGCAGCCCCCAGGGCTACGAGCAGTACTTC. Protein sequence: CASSPQGYEQYF.

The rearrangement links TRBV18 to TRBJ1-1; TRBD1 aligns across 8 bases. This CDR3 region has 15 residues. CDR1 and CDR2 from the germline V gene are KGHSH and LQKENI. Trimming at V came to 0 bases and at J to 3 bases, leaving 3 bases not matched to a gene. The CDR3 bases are TGTGCCAGCTCACCACCGGCAGGGGGCTACACTGAAGCTTTCTTT. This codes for CASSPPAGGYTEAFF.

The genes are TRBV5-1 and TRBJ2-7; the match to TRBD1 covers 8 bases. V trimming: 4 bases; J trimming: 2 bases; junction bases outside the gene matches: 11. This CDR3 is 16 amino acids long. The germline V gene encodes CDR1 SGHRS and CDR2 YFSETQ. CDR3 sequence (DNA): TGCGCCAGCAGCCTACCCCTAGACAGGGGCACCTACGAGCAGTACTTC. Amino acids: CASSLPLDRGTYEQYF.

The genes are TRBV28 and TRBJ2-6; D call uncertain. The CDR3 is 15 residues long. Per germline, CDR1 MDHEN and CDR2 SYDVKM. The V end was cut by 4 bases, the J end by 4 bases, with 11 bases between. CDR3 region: CASSSRRTGANVLTF. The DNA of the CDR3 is TGTGCCAGCAGTTCCCGTCGAACAGGGGCCAACGTCCTGACTTTC. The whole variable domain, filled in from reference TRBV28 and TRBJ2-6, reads DVKVTQSSRYLVKRTGEKVFLECVQDMDHENMFWYRQDPGLGLRLIYFSYDVKMKEKGDIPEGYSVSREKKERFSLILESASTNQTSMYLCASSSRRTGANVLTFGAGSRLTVL.

CDR3 sequence (DNA): TGTGCCAGCAGCTTAGCAACAGGGAGTACCGGGGAGCTGTTTTTT. Translated: CASSLATGSTGELFF. The V gene is TRBV7-9, the J gene TRBJ2-2; D is perhaps TRBD1 (6 bases). There are 15 residues in the CDR3. Germline V gene sequence: CDR1 SEHNR, CDR2 FQNEAQ (reference sequence). V was cut by 0 bases and J by 5 bases, with 10 bases left in between.

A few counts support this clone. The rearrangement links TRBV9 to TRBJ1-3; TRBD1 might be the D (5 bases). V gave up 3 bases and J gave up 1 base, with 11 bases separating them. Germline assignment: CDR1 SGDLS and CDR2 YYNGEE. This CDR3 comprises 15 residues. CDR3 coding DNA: TGTGCCAGCAGCGCAGGGTCGGGGTCTGGAAACACCATATATTTT. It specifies CASSAGSGSGNTIYF.

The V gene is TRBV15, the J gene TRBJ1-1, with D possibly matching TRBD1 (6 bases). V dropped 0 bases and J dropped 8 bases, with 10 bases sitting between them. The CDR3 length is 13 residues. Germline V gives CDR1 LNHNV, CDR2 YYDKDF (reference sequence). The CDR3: CATSRESGVEAFF. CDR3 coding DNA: TGTGCCACCAGCAGAGAATCAGGGGTGGAAGCTTTCTTT.

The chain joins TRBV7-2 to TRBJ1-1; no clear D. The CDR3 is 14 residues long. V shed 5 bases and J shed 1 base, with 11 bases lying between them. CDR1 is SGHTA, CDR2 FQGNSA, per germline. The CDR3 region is CASSAAGSNTEAFF. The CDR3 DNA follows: TGTGCCAGCAGCGCGGCAGGCTCGAACACTGAAGCTTTCTTT.

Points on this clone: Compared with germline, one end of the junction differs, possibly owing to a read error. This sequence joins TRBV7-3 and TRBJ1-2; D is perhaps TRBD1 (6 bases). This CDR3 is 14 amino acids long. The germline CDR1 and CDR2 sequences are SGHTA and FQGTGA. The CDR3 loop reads CASSLSILWTDSQF. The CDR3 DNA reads TGTGCCAGCAGCTTATCTATCCTGTGGACAGATAGCCAGTTC.

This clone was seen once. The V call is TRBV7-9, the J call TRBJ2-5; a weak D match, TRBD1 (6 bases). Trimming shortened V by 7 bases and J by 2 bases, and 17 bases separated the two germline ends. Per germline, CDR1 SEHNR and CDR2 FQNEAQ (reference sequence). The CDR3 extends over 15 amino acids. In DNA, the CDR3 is TGTGCCAGCACCACAAGGGCAGGGGCACAAGAGACCCAGTACTTC. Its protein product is CASTTRAGAQETQYF.